Listed below are T cell receptor beta chains from one sample, sequenced in a study of type 1 and type 2 diabetes patients. One entry per CDR3 protein results from TCRdb running MiXCR on the multiplex PCR reads. The repertoire consists of some 250,000 distinct CDR3 sequences, with 45% to 60% occurring once and the leading ten covering roughly 15%. The source material was peripheral blood mononuclear cells (PBMCs). Receptors originate from a man aged 18 to 30 with type 2 diabetes. CDR3s include the opening cysteine and the closing phenylalanine or tryptophan. The D gene is left open where the match is weak. The size entry is marked missing in some rows and otherwise reads once, few, many or a size class.

j_call: TRBJ1-1; clone_size: .; v_call: TRBV2; d_call: TRBD1; cdr3_length: 14; cdr3_aa: CASSGRGLGTEASF; cdr3_nt: TGTGCCAGCAGTGGGAGGGGGCTGGGCACTGAAGCTTCCTTT
j_call: TRBJ2-7; clone_size: .; v_call: TRBV7-3; d_call: .; cdr3_length: 14; cdr3_aa: CASSFGGTSYEQYF; cdr3_nt: TGTGCCAGCAGCTTTGGCGGGACCTCCTACGAGCAGTACTTC
j_call: TRBJ1-2; clone_size: .; v_call: TRBV5-1; d_call: TRBD1; cdr3_length: 17; cdr3_aa: CASSLSSHRDRDYGYTF; cdr3_nt: TGCGCCAGCAGCTTGTCCTCCCACCGGGACAGGGATTATGGCTACACCTTC
j_call: TRBJ2-7; clone_size: .; v_call: TRBV30; d_call: TRBD2; cdr3_length: 14; cdr3_aa: CAWSVTSGTQEQYF; cdr3_nt: TGTGCCTGGAGTGTAACTAGCGGAACCCAAGAGCAGTACTTC
j_call: TRBJ2-7; clone_size: .; v_call: TRBV12-3/TRBV12-4; d_call: TRBD2; cdr3_length: 16; cdr3_aa: CASSPLGSGRSYEQYF; cdr3_nt: TGTGCCAGCAGTCCCTTGGGGAGCGGGAGGTCCTACGAGCAGTACTTC
j_call: TRBJ2-7; clone_size: .; v_call: TRBV4-3; d_call: TRBD1; cdr3_length: 14; cdr3_aa: CASSPRTGSDEQYF; cdr3_nt: TGCGCCAGCAGCCCGAGGACAGGGAGCGACGAGCAGTACTTC
j_call: TRBJ2-7; clone_size: .; v_call: TRBV7-2; d_call: TRBD2; cdr3_length: 16; cdr3_aa: CASSPTRSGGVEEQYF; cdr3_nt: TGTGCCAGCAGCCCTACCCGTAGCGGGGGGGTTGAAGAGCAGTACTTC
j_call: TRBJ2-7; clone_size: once; v_call: TRBV10-2; d_call: .; cdr3_length: 11; cdr3_aa: CASSGPYGQYF; cdr3_nt: TGCGCCAGCAGTGGTCCTTACGGGCAGTACTTC
j_call: TRBJ2-7; clone_size: .; v_call: TRBV7-8; d_call: .; cdr3_length: 17; cdr3_aa: CASSLRRQLQFTYEQYF; cdr3_nt: TGTGCCAGCAGCTTGAGGCGTCAGTTACAATTTACCTACGAGCAGTACTTC
j_call: TRBJ2-7; clone_size: .; v_call: TRBV6-1; d_call: TRBD2; cdr3_length: 15; cdr3_aa: CASSEMTSGSHEQYF; cdr3_nt: TGTGCCAGCAGTGAAATGACTAGCGGGAGCCACGAGCAGTACTTC
j_call: TRBJ1-6; clone_size: few; v_call: TRBV10-1; d_call: .; cdr3_length: 13; cdr3_aa: CASKRDFGSPLHF; cdr3_nt: TGCGCCAGCAAGAGGGACTTCGGGTCACCCCTCCACTTT
j_call: TRBJ1-6; clone_size: many; v_call: TRBV30; d_call: TRBD1; cdr3_length: 15; cdr3_aa: CAWRVTGTDHSPLHF; cdr3_nt: TGTGCCTGGAGGGTAACCGGGACAGACCATTCACCCCTCCACTTT
j_call: TRBJ2-7; clone_size: .; v_call: TRBV28; d_call: TRBD2; cdr3_length: 15; cdr3_aa: CASSPQGLADDEQYF; cdr3_nt: TGTGCCAGCAGTCCCCAGGGACTAGCGGATGACGAGCAGTACTTC
j_call: TRBJ2-4; clone_size: .; v_call: TRBV20-1; d_call: .; cdr3_length: 13; cdr3_aa: CSAGGGAKNIQYF; cdr3_nt: TGCAGTGCTGGAGGGGGCGCCAAAAACATTCAGTACTTC
j_call: TRBJ2-7; clone_size: few; v_call: TRBV20-1; d_call: TRBD2; cdr3_length: 12; cdr3_aa: CSAGRDYYEQYF; cdr3_nt: TGCAGTGCTGGGCGGGACTACTACGAGCAGTACTTC
j_call: TRBJ2-3; clone_size: few; v_call: TRBV24-1; d_call: .; cdr3_length: 16; cdr3_aa: CATSDPQLGGTDTQYF; cdr3_nt: TGTGCCACCAGTGACCCCCAACTGGGTGGGACAGATACGCAGTATTTT
j_call: TRBJ2-7; clone_size: .; v_call: TRBV6-2/TRBV6-3; d_call: .; cdr3_length: 13; cdr3_aa: CASSYTVTYKQYF; cdr3_nt: TGTGCCAGCAGCTATACAGTTACCTACAAGCAGTACTTC
j_call: TRBJ2-7; clone_size: .; v_call: TRBV7-9; d_call: TRBD1; cdr3_length: 14; cdr3_aa: CASSLWDRGYEQYF; cdr3_nt: TGTGCCAGCAGCTTATGGGACAGGGGCTACGAGCAGTACTTC